The clone carrying this T cell receptor beta chain has a handful of counts. Its antigen is currently unknown. The sample belongs to a study of T-cell reconstitution after alpha-beta-depleted transplantation in children. Study results and caveats: Surviving recipient cells, namely T cells and thymic progenitors, were the source of high day-60 TCRbeta diversity in some patients. It was newly produced T cells that mostly accounted for T-cell counts and diversity one year after transplant. Where alpha-beta T cells came from about two months after transplant was reportedly several hundred expanded graft clones.

Preparation of the TCRbeta library used unique molecular identifiers. TCRdb re-analysed the PCR reads in MiXCR, keeping a single row per CDR3 protein. The sample holds some 550,000 distinct CDR3 sequences, 20% to 25% seen once. The specimen was PBMCs, mostly from graft donor cells, collected 360 days after TCRalphabeta/CD19-depleted stem cell transplant. This receptor was obtained from a boy less than two years old who had a stem cell transplant for acute myeloid leukemia, so the T cells may come from the graft donor.

The CDR3 loop reads CASNIGPGGSPSNYGYTF. DNA of the CDR3: TGTGCCAGCAATATTGGCCCAGGGGGCTCCCCCTCTAACTATGGCTACACCTTC. The chain uses TRBV2 and TRBJ1-2; 8 nucleotides match TRBD1. Germline V gene lookup returns CDR1 SNHLY and CDR2 FYNNEI. The ends lost 7 bases at V and 0 bases at J; junction bases unmatched: 16. CDR3 length: 18 amino acids.